The 2 T cell receptor beta chains below come from one sample, sequenced in a study of CD8 T cells in Susac syndrome. 0.5 to 1 ug RNA was reverse transcribed with random hexamers. TCRdb re-analysed the immunoSEQ multiplex PCR reads in MiXCR, keeping a single row per CDR3 protein. The table lists about 180,000 distinct CDR3 sequences, 90% to 95% of them singletons. Material: CD8+ T cells from PBMCs. Receptors were obtained from a human donor with multiple sclerosis.

The genes are TRBV4-1 and TRBJ1-4, with a tentative D call TRBD1 (5 bases). The germline CDR1 and CDR2 sequences are MGHRA and YSYEKL. Trimming cost V 3 bases and J 5 bases, with 16 bases left between them. The CDR3 spans 16 residues. For the CDR3, the DNA is TGCGCCAGCAGCCAGGGCTGGGGGGGAATGAATGAAAAACTGTTTTTT. It encodes CASSQGWGGMNEKLFF.

Only one count was recorded for this clonotype. The J gene is TRBJ2-3, the V gene TRBV24-1, with TRBD2 as a possible D gene (8 bases). The V and J ends lost 9 bases and 2 bases respectively, with 17 bases between them. Germline V gene lookup returns CDR1 KGHDR and CDR2 SFDVKD. This CDR3 has 15 residues. DNA of the CDR3: TGTGCCACCTCCGGGGGGGACAGCCTCACAGATACGCAGTATTTT. It codes for CATSGGDSLTDTQYF.